The 23 T cell receptor beta chains listed next were all sequenced from one sample in a study of T cells in Graves' hyperthyroidism and ophthalmopathy. There were TCR beta CDR3 regions amplified from RNA transcripts. RT-PCR in the first round (using the HTBI primer set) targeted the TCR CDR3. TCRdb processed the multiplex PCR reads anew with MiXCR; each CDR3 protein has one entry. The repertoire consists of 550,000 to 600,000 distinct CDR3 sequences, with over 15% occurring once and the leading ten covering more than 15%. Source material: blood. These receptors originate from a woman aged 18-29 years with Graves' hyperthyroidism.

This clonotype has a handful of counts. The gene calls are TRBV6-1 and TRBJ2-7, with 10 positions matching TRBD2. The V gene end was trimmed by 6 bases and the J gene end by 2 bases; junction bases not matched to a gene: 13. Germline loops: CDR1 MNHNS, CDR2 SASEGT. The CDR3 runs 17 residues. This CDR3 reads CASSALSRAGGTYEQYF. Written as DNA, the CDR3 is TGTGCCAGCAGCGCGCTCAGTAGAGCGGGAGGGACCTACGAGCAGTACTTC.

This clonotype was recorded at least ten times. This sequence joins TRBV5-6 and TRBJ2-1, with D perhaps TRBD2 (5 bases). The V and J ends lost 1 base and 3 bases respectively, with 20 bases between them. Looked up from germline, CDR1 is SGHDT and CDR2 is YYEEEE. The CDR3 spans 18 residues. CDR3 amino acids: CASSLSLAPGSLYNEQFF. The CDR3 region has the DNA TGTGCCAGCAGCTTGTCTCTCGCTCCGGGGTCCCTCTACAATGAGCAGTTCTTC.

The chain combines TRBV11-3 with TRBJ2-1, with D perhaps given as TRBD1 or TRBD2 (5 bases each). The V and J ends lost 2 bases and 2 bases respectively, with 10 bases between them. Germline V gene lookup returns CDR1 SGHNT and CDR2 YENEEA. CDR3 length: 15 amino acids. CDR3 coding DNA: TGTGCCAGCAGCTTAAGGGGAGCCCCCTACAATGAGCAGTTCTTC. It encodes CASSLRGAPYNEQFF.

The table lists this clonotype with many counts. The chain recombines TRBV20-1 with TRBJ1-2, with TRBD1 matching 7 bases. V dropped 6 bases and J dropped 1; count of bases not matched to a gene: 8. Germline assignment: CDR1 DFQATT and CDR2 SNEGSKA (reference sequence). This CDR3 contains 14 residues. The CDR3 is CSAAGTEFNYGYTF. The CDR3 DNA is TGCAGTGCCGCCGGGACAGAATTTAACTATGGCTACACCTTC.

V and J are TRBV20-1 and TRBJ2-7; D is unclear. The CDR3 is 15 residues long. The V and J ends lost 0 bases and 4 bases respectively, with 16 bases between them. The germline CDR1 and CDR2 sequences are DFQATT and SNEGSKA (reference sequence). The CDR3 region has the DNA TGCAGTGCTAGAGATCGAAAGGGAAGTCGGTACGAGCAGTACTTC. Amino acids: CSARDRKGSRYEQYF.

This clonotype came up many times. DNA of the CDR3: TGTGCCAGCAGTCCCCGTTATAGCAATCAGCCCCAGCATTTT. This codes for CASSPRYSNQPQHF. This chain uses TRBV27 with TRBJ1-5; D ambiguous. This CDR3 comprises 14 residues. Germline CDR1 MNHEY, CDR2 SMNVEV (reference sequence). V lost 5 bases to trimming and J lost 0 bases, with 8 bases between them.

This clonotype occurred once. At one end the junction does not follow the germline gene, possibly because of a read error. The chain links TRBV7-2 to TRBJ1-5, with D possibly being TRBD1 (5 bases). This CDR3 has 16 residues. CDR1 and CDR2 from the germline V gene are SGHTA and FQGNSA. This CDR3 is CASSLVPIQTGQPRHF. DNA of the CDR3: TGTGCCAGCAGCTTAGTTCCAATTCAAACGGGGCAGCCCCGGCATTTT.

In its sample, this clonotype was seen many times. The genes are TRBV7-2 and TRBJ2-7, with 13 nucleotides matching TRBD2. V was pared by 5 bases and J by 4 bases, with 11 bases of the junction left unmatched. Germline-derived CDR1 and CDR2 are SGHTA and FQGNSA. There are 17 residues in the CDR3. CDR3 residues: CASSIGLAGAEGYEQYF. CDR3 sequence (DNA): TGTGCCAGCAGCATCGGACTAGCGGGGGCGGAGGGGTACGAGCAGTACTTC.

The chain recombines TRBV7-9 with TRBJ2-4, with a tentative D call TRBD2 (6 bases). CDR3 size: 17 residues. Germline V gene data show CDR1 as SEHNR and CDR2 as FQNEAQ (reference sequence). The V end lost 2 bases, the J end lost 0 bases, and 14 bases lay between the germline ends. Here the CDR3 reads CASSLPSQRVAKNIQYF. CDR3 coding DNA: TGTGCCAGCAGCTTACCCAGCCAGCGGGTAGCCAAAAACATTCAGTACTTC.

This clonotype was seen a handful of times. The rearrangement uses TRBV19 and TRBJ2-7; TRBD2 matches at 7 bases. The CDR3 is 16 amino acids. The J segment lost 0 bases and the V segment lost 3 bases, leaving 8 bases of the junction unmatched. The germline gives CDR1 LNHDA, CDR2 SQIVND (reference sequence). The CDR3 sequence: CASSIAWRGNSYEQYF. The DNA of the CDR3 is TGTGCCAGTAGTATTGCCTGGCGGGGGAACTCCTACGAGCAGTACTTC.

This clonotype was counted many times. The chain recombines TRBV2 with TRBJ1-2, with TRBD1 identical over 7 bases. V shed 10 bases, J shed 6 bases, and the junction held 11 bases outside the gene matches. The length of the CDR3 is 13 residues. Germline CDR1 reads SNHLY; CDR2 reads FYNNEI. Here the CDR3 reads CATQPGDRDGYTF. CDR3 coding DNA: TGTGCCACCCAACCGGGGGACAGAGATGGCTACACCTTC.

This clonotype has ten or more counts. The chain is built from TRBV12-3 or TRBV12-4 and TRBJ1-6; no clear D. This CDR3 is built from 14 residues. Trimming took off 5 bases at V and 13 bases at J, with 18 bases between the two ends. CDR3 protein: CASSAKHQPSPLHF. The CDR3 DNA is TGTGCCAGCAGTGCGAAACATCAGCCTTCCCCCCTCCACTTT.

This clonotype appeared many times. The chain is built from TRBV20-1 and TRBJ2-5; tentatively, D is TRBD2 (6 bases). Germline-derived CDR1 and CDR2 are DFQATT and SNEGSKA (reference sequence). The CDR3 is 17 amino acids. The V gene lost 2 bases and the J gene lost 5 bases, with 24 bases spanning the gap. The chain's CDR3 is CSARPWRGRLRSETQYF. In DNA form, the CDR3 reads TGCAGTGCTAGACCATGGAGGGGACGGTTAAGGTCGGAGACCCAGTACTTC.

This clonotype has a handful of counts. The chain links TRBV9 to TRBJ2-1; 8 nucleotides align to TRBD2. V shed 0 bases and J 7 bases; nucleotides not matched to a gene: 6. The CDR3 runs 15 residues. Germline CDR1 reads SGDLS; CDR2 reads YYNGEE. The CDR3 DNA sequence: TGTGCCAGCAGCGTAGACGGGGGGGAGCTTAATGAGCAGTTCTTC. Translation: CASSVDGGELNEQFF.

The chain carries TRBV4-3 and TRBJ1-1; D may be TRBD1 (5 bases). Per the germline V gene, CDR1 is LGHNA and CDR2 is YSLEER. CDR3 size: 17 residues. Trimming removed 1 base from V and 1 base from J, with 16 bases in between. This CDR3 reads CASSQASGGVGNTEAFF. In DNA form, the CDR3 reads TGCGCCAGCAGCCAAGCTTCCGGGGGAGTGGGGAACACTGAAGCTTTCTTT.

The V and J genes are TRBV5-1 and TRBJ2-1; 16 nucleotides align to TRBD2. Germline CDR1 reads SGHRS; CDR2 reads YFSETQ. The CDR3 runs to 20 residues. The junction had 11 bases not matched to a gene; V was cut back by 3 bases and J by 2 bases. The CDR3: CASSSPPGTSGGGTYNEQFF. The CDR3, as DNA: TGCGCCAGCAGCTCCCCCCCCGGGACTAGCGGGGGGGGGACCTACAATGAGCAGTTCTTC. The whole variable domain, remainder taken from reference TRBV5-1 and TRBJ2-1, is KAGVTQTPRYLIKTRGQQVTLSCSPISGHRSVSWYQQTPGQGLQFLFEYFSETQRNKGNFPGRFSGRQFSNSRSEMNVSTLELGDSALYLCASSSPPGTSGGGTYNEQFFGPGTRLTVL.

This clonotype showed up many times. The rearrangement uses TRBV7-9 and TRBJ2-1; 9 bases map to TRBD1. From germline, CDR1 is SEHNR and CDR2 FQNEAQ (reference sequence). Unmatched junction bases numbered 10, after V lost 4 bases and J lost 0 bases. The CDR3 has 18 amino acids. CDR3 nucleotides: TGTGCCAGCAGCTCTGGGACAGGGTCCTCCCGCTCCTACAATGAGCAGTTCTTC. Its translation: CASSSGTGSSRSYNEQFF.

In its sample, this clonotype was seen many times. V is TRBV3-1 and J is TRBJ1-2; TRBD1 might be the D (5 bases). The CDR3 is 14 residues long. Trimming cost V 1 base and J 8 bases, with 14 bases left between them. From germline, CDR1 is LGHDT and CDR2 YNNKEL (reference sequence). CDR3 in amino acids: CASSQGARGYGYTF. The CDR3 bases are TGTGCCAGCAGCCAAGGGGCAAGGGGTTACGGCTACACCTTC.

This clonotype was found many times. The chain employs TRBV12-3 or TRBV12-4 and TRBJ2-3; TRBD2 might be the D (5 bases). V was pared by 0 bases and J by 2 bases, with 9 bases between. The CDR3 has 15 residues. The CDR3 protein is CASSLARLATDTQYF. CDR3 nucleotide sequence: TGTGCCAGCAGTTTAGCGCGGCTAGCCACAGATACGCAGTATTTT.

V gene TRBV7-2 combines with J gene TRBJ2-6; TRBD2 is a possible D gene (5 bases). The CDR3 sequence is 17 residues long. Germline V gene sequence: CDR1 SGHTA, CDR2 FQGNSA. Trimming cost V 1 base and J 0 bases, with 10 bases left between them. CDR3 nucleotides: TGTGCCAGCAGCTTAGGTCCCGGGAACTCTGGGGCCAACGTCCTGACTTTC. Translating it yields CASSLGPGNSGANVLTF.

This chain links TRBV29-1 with TRBJ2-5, with 9 positions matching TRBD1. In germline, CDR1 is SQVTM, CDR2 ANQGSEA. V was clipped by 4 bases and J by 5 bases; unmatched bases: 26. The length of the CDR3 is 20 residues. The DNA of the CDR3 is TGCAGCGTTGCCTTTTTGATTTCAAAAAAGACAGGGGGTCGGGGCGAGACCCAGTACTTC. Protein: CSVAFLISKKTGGRGETQYF.

This clonotype was detected ten times or more. CDR3 bases: TGTGCCAGCAGCCTGAGCGGGGGCACAGATACGCAGTATTTT. This encodes CASSLSGGTDTQYF. The chain couples TRBV9 to TRBJ2-3; 7 nucleotides line up with TRBD2. The CDR3 spans 14 residues. Germline CDR1 and CDR2: SGDLS and YYNGEE. The V gene end was trimmed by 4 bases and the J gene end by 1 base; junction bases not matched to a gene: 3.

This clonotype was observed many times. The chain carries TRBV20-1 and TRBJ1-3; D is undetermined. From germline, CDR1 is DFQATT and CDR2 SNEGSKA (reference sequence). The CDR3 is 12 amino acids. The V gene lost 6 bases and the J gene lost 1 base, with 7 bases spanning the gap. The CDR3 nucleotides read TGCAGTGCCTCAGAGTCTGGAAACACCATATATTTT. It yields the protein CSASESGNTIYF.